The 30 T cell receptor beta chains presented below share a single source sample, sequenced in a study of early T cells in non-severe SARS-CoV-2 infection (dated by TCRdb to the early 2020s). The library was prepared using 5' RACE. Sequencing was carried out with a NextSeq 500. Using fastp trimming at Q25 and MiXCR clonotype assembly, TCRdb reanalyzed the public sequencing data and kept in-frame beta chains. Here each entry gathers all rows of one CDR3 protein and keeps the most common genes and DNA. The sample table lists 100,000 to 120,000 distinct CDR3 sequences, around 13% of them with a count of one. Of the sample, about 3.8% falls within the top ten clones. The sample was whole blood, taken at baseline. These receptors were obtained from an adult who was a healthcare worker with PCR-confirmed SARS-CoV-2 infection or an uninfected control (not recorded which).

Many counts were recorded for this clonotype. The chain combines TRBV2 with TRBJ2-1, with no clear D. Germline CDR1 is SNHLY and CDR2 is FYNNEI. The CDR3 is 13 amino acids. V lost 7 bases and J 6 bases, leaving 13 bases between the germline ends. CDR3 region: CASILGQVNEQFF. As DNA, the CDR3 is TGTGCCAGCATTCTCGGTCAGGTCAATGAGCAGTTCTTC.

This clonotype was detected many times. This chain uses TRBV10-3 with TRBJ2-7; a weak D match, TRBD1 (5 bases). The CDR3 length is 13 residues. V lost 6 bases to trimming and J lost 7 bases, with 16 bases between them. Per germline, CDR1 ENHRY and CDR2 SYGVKD. In nucleotides, the CDR3 is TGTGCCATCAGCCAGGACATTTTGTATGAGCAGTACTTC. Protein sequence: CAISQDILYEQYF.

This clonotype came up once. The V call is TRBV7-2, the J call TRBJ2-7; D is uncertain. Trimming removed 1 base at V and 3 bases at J, with 10 bases between. Germline CDR1 reads SGHTA; CDR2 reads FQGNSA. The CDR3 covers 14 residues. The chain's CDR3 is CASSLGTRYYEQYF. For the CDR3, the DNA is TGTGCCAGCAGCTTAGGCACGAGATACTACGAGCAGTACTTC.

The chain joins TRBV4-1 to TRBJ2-7; D gene ambiguous. The V gene's germline CDR1 is MGHRA and CDR2 YSYEKL. CDR3 length equals 16 residues. V dropped 1 base and J dropped 2 bases, with 15 bases sitting between them. This chain's CDR3 is CASSQGEVVGAYEQYF. The CDR3 DNA is TGCGCCAGCAGCCAAGGGGAAGTCGTTGGGGCCTACGAGCAGTACTTC.

This CDR3 is CASRPVGQETQYF. CDR3 DNA: TGCGCCAGCAGGCCGGTGGGCCAAGAGACCCAGTACTTC. The chain links TRBV4-1 to TRBJ2-5; D gene unclear. V lost 6 bases and J 1 base, leaving 9 bases between the germline ends. Germline CDR1 MGHRA, CDR2 YSYEKL. This CDR3 spans 13 amino acids.

This clonotype has ten or more counts. This sequence joins TRBV2 and TRBJ2-3; a possible D gene is TRBD1 (5 bases). This CDR3 has 14 amino acids. Germline-derived CDR1 and CDR2 are SNHLY and FYNNEI. V was trimmed by 6 bases and J by 0 bases, leaving 10 bases between them. Here the CDR3 reads CASRVRQSTDTQYF. The CDR3, as DNA: TGTGCCAGCAGGGTTAGACAGAGCACAGATACGCAGTATTTT.

This clonotype was seen more than once but under ten times. The V gene is TRBV7-9, the J gene TRBJ1-5; D ambiguous. The CDR3 spans 13 residues. V lost 9 bases to trimming and J lost 2 bases, with 11 bases between them. The germline CDR1 and CDR2 sequences are SEHNR and FQNEAQ (reference sequence). In DNA form, the CDR3 reads TGTGCCAGTACAGAGGCAGGCAATCAGCCCCAGCATTTT. This translates into CASTEAGNQPQHF.

As for this clonotype: This sequence may be a read error, since a much larger clone differs from it by one base. The chain is built from TRBV2 and TRBJ1-1; unclear D gene. Germline V gene sequence: CDR1 SNHLY, CDR2 FYNNEI. V lost 5 bases and J lost 3, with 4 bases in between. CDR3 length: 11 amino acids. The DNA for the CDR3 is TGTGCCAGCAGTCACGACACTGAAGCTTTCTTT. Translating gives CASSHDTEAFF.

In regard to this clonotype: This sequence may be a read error, since a much larger clone differs from it by one base. The genes are TRBV12-3 or TRBV12-4 and TRBJ1-2; D is ambiguous. The CDR3 runs to 12 residues. V lost 2 bases and J lost 1, with 2 bases in between. This CDR3 is CASSLRNYGYTF. DNA of the CDR3: TGTGCCAGCAGTTTACGTAACTATGGCTACACCTTC.

This chain uses TRBV19 with TRBJ2-7, with 9 nucleotides matching TRBD1. V lost 6 bases and J lost 3; bases outside the gene matches: 9. The CDR3 is 15 amino acids. Germline CDR1 and CDR2: LNHDA and SQIVND (reference sequence). As DNA, the CDR3 is TGTGCCAGTAGCAATGAGGGACAGGGCCACTACGAGCAGTACTTC. Translation: CASSNEGQGHYEQYF.

The V gene is TRBV20-1, the J gene TRBJ2-7; D is perhaps TRBD1 (6 bases). V was trimmed by 3 bases and J by 7 bases, leaving 16 bases between them. In germline, CDR1 is DFQATT, CDR2 SNEGSKA (reference sequence). CDR3 length: 13 amino acids. CDR3 region: CSASDRTRGEQYF. CDR3 DNA: TGCAGTGCTAGCGACAGGACGCGTGGGGAGCAGTACTTC.

This clonotype turned up a few times. The rearrangement links TRBV25-1 to TRBJ2-7; no clear D. This CDR3 contains 13 residues. Trimming stripped 1 base from V and 4 bases from J, with 8 bases between. From germline, CDR1 is MGHDK and CDR2 SYGVNS. CDR3 sequence (DNA): TGTGCCAGCAGTGAATTCGGCCAGTACGAGCAGTACTTC. This encodes CASSEFGQYEQYF.

This clonotype was detected many times. The chain has TRBV18 and TRBJ1-1; the D gene is possibly TRBD1 (6 bases). V was clipped by 5 bases and J by 0 bases, with 13 bases between them. CDR1 is KGHSH and CDR2 is LQKENI in the germline V gene. The CDR3 runs to 15 residues. CDR3 region: CASSAPGALNTEAFF. In nucleotides, the CDR3 is TGTGCCAGCTCAGCTCCAGGGGCCTTGAACACTGAAGCTTTCTTT.

The rearrangement joins TRBV3-1 to TRBJ2-3; D is possibly TRBD2 (6 bases). Trimming took off 3 bases at V and 4 bases at J, with 8 bases between the two ends. The germline CDR1 and CDR2 sequences are LGHDT and YNNKEL (reference sequence). The CDR3 runs to 13 residues. CDR3 loop: CASSQRGADTQYF. For the CDR3, the DNA is TGTGCCAGCAGCCAGCGGGGCGCAGATACGCAGTATTTT.

Ten or more counts support this clonotype. The rearrangement joins TRBV29-1 to TRBJ2-3; 10 nucleotides align to TRBD2. The germline V gene encodes CDR1 SQVTM and CDR2 ANQGSEA. J lost 1 base, V lost 4 bases, and 2 bases had no gene match. The CDR3 is made up of 14 amino acids. CDR3 amino acids: CSVGLAGGTDTQYF. CDR3 in DNA: TGCAGCGTTGGCCTAGCGGGGGGCACAGATACGCAGTATTTT.

This chain joins TRBV7-9 and TRBJ1-1, with 12 bases identical to TRBD1. Per the germline V gene, CDR1 is SEHNR and CDR2 is FQNEAQ (reference sequence). V trimming: 7 bases; J trimming: 5 bases; junction bases outside the gene matches: 5. There are 14 residues in the CDR3. The CDR3 sequence: CASITGQGATEAFF. CDR3 sequence (DNA): TGTGCCAGCATCACGGGACAGGGGGCAACTGAAGCTTTCTTT.

In DNA form, the CDR3 reads TGCGCCAGCAGCTTAACAGGGGAAGAAGGCTACACCTTC. Translating it yields CASSLTGEEGYTF. V and J are TRBV5-1 and TRBJ1-2; 7 bases line up with TRBD1. CDR3 length: 13 residues. Germline assignment: CDR1 SGHRS and CDR2 YFSETQ. V lost 2 bases, J lost 8 bases, and 6 bases stayed unmatched.

This clonotype was counted many times. This rearrangement joins TRBV27 to TRBJ2-6; D may be TRBD1 (5 bases). The CDR3 runs to 19 residues. V lost 2 bases, J lost 1 base, and 18 bases lay in between. Germline V gene data show CDR1 as MNHEY and CDR2 as SMNVEV (reference sequence). This chain's CDR3 is CASSLRPGLSVSGANVLTF. The CDR3 DNA is TGTGCCAGCAGTTTAAGGCCAGGGTTGTCGGTATCTGGGGCCAACGTCCTGACTTTC.

This chain uses TRBV12-3 or TRBV12-4 with TRBJ2-3, with D tentatively TRBD2 (6 bases). With 5 bases removed from V and 1 base from J, the gap between germline ends came to 7 bases. The CDR3 has 13 residues. The CDR3 DNA follows: TGTGCCAGCAGTGCTAGCGGCACAGATACGCAGTATTTT. This gives the protein CASSASGTDTQYF.

There are a few counts of this clonotype. The rearrangement joins TRBV12-3 or TRBV12-4 to TRBJ2-1; D might be TRBD1 or TRBD2, each matching 5 bases. Trimming took 4 bases from V and 6 from J, leaving 16 bases between them. CDR3 length: 15 residues. The CDR3 region is CASSSRDGAGNEQFF. In nucleotides, the CDR3 is TGTGCCAGCAGTTCCCGGGACGGGGCCGGCAATGAGCAGTTCTTC.

CDR3 in amino acids: CASSFSRDSDYGYTF. The DNA for the CDR3 is TGTGCCAGCAGCTTTAGCCGGGACTCAGACTATGGCTACACCTTC. This chain uses TRBV7-2 with TRBJ1-2; tentatively, D is TRBD1 (5 bases). The germline V gene encodes CDR1 SGHTA and CDR2 FQGNSA. This CDR3 is built from 15 residues. V lost 3 bases and J lost 3, with 14 bases in between.

V is TRBV2 and J is TRBJ2-3; D is undetermined. The CDR3 is 14 residues long. CDR1 and CDR2 from the germline V gene are SNHLY and FYNNEI. Trimming stripped 4 bases from V and 0 bases from J, with 8 bases between. CDR3 coding DNA: TGTGCCAGCAGTGTGGTATCTAGCACAGATACGCAGTATTTT. This encodes CASSVVSSTDTQYF.

This clonotype was picked up one time. Relative to the germline gene, one junction end is altered; a read error may explain this. The V gene is TRBV5-8, the J gene TRBJ1-4; 8 bases match TRBD1. Per the germline V gene, CDR1 is SGHTS and CDR2 is YDEGEE. The CDR3 contains 17 residues. CDR3 region: CVSSGSTGEATNEKLFF. CDR3 bases: TGTGTCAGCAGCGGTTCGACAGGGGAGGCAACTAATGAAAAACTGTTTTTT. The full variable domain, completed using reference TRBV5-8 and TRBJ1-4, is EAGVTQSPTHLIKTRGQQATLRCSPISGHTSVYWYQQALGLGLQFLLWYDEGEERNRGNFPPRFSGRQFPNYSSELNVNALELEDSALYLCVSSGSTGEATNEKLFFGSGTQLSVL.

The table lists this clonotype with many counts. The rearrangement uses TRBV18 and TRBJ2-4; TRBD2 agrees at 12 bases. This CDR3 has 16 amino acids. Germline CDR1 reads KGHSH; CDR2 reads LQKENI. V shed 6 bases and J 3 bases; nucleotides not matched to a gene: 6. CDR3 region: CASSLTSGSDKNIQYF. The DNA for the CDR3 is TGTGCCAGCTCGTTGACTAGCGGGAGCGACAAAAACATTCAGTACTTC.

The chain joins TRBV12-3 or TRBV12-4 to TRBJ2-1; D remains unclear. CDR3 length: 14 residues. V lost 2 bases, J lost 0 bases, and 5 bases lay in between. CDR3 DNA: TGTGCCAGCAGTTTAACGGCCTCCTACAATGAGCAGTTCTTC. Translation: CASSLTASYNEQFF.

This clonotype was counted many times. The J gene is TRBJ2-1, the V gene TRBV5-1; D is uncertain. CDR3 length: 14 residues. V was pared by 4 bases and J by 3 bases, with 11 bases between. In germline, CDR1 is SGHRS, CDR2 YFSETQ. This chain's CDR3 is CASSPVDHYNEQFF. The DNA of the CDR3 is TGCGCCAGCAGCCCCGTGGACCACTACAATGAGCAGTTCTTC.

This clonotype was seen ten or more times. The chain is built from TRBV19 and TRBJ2-7, with 7 bases fitting TRBD2. This CDR3 region has 14 residues. Looked up from germline, CDR1 is LNHDA and CDR2 is SQIVND (reference sequence). V lost 3 bases, J lost 3 bases, and 5 bases stayed unmatched. For the CDR3, the DNA is TGTGCCAGTAGTATTGGCGGGAGATACTACGAGCAGTACTTC. It specifies CASSIGGRYYEQYF.

This clonotype was found a few times. The chain employs TRBV29-1 and TRBJ2-5; D gene ambiguous. Germline V gene data show CDR1 as SQVTM and CDR2 as ANQGSEA. The CDR3 consists of 13 residues. V lost 4 bases and J lost 1, with 10 bases in between. The CDR3: CSVVRNVQETQYF. The CDR3 nucleotides are TGCAGCGTTGTACGGAACGTCCAAGAGACCCAGTACTTC.

The chain couples TRBV12-3 or TRBV12-4 to TRBJ1-1, with D perhaps TRBD1 (6 bases). V was cut by 9 bases and J by 3 bases, with 32 bases left in between. This CDR3 comprises 19 residues. CDR3 residues: CARNNSGEGSLSGHTEAFF. The DNA of the CDR3 is TGTGCCAGGAACAATTCAGGGGAGGGGAGTTTATCAGGACACACTGAAGCTTTCTTT.

This clonotype was counted a few times. The chain combines TRBV6-5 with TRBJ1-1; D is unresolved. CDR1 and CDR2 (germline): MNHEY, SVGAGI. The CDR3 length is 11 residues. V lost 6 bases to trimming and J lost 3 bases, with 5 bases between them. The CDR3: CASSTDTEAFF. In DNA form, the CDR3 reads TGTGCCAGCAGCACGGACACTGAAGCTTTCTTT.